A single sample gave rise to the 30 T cell receptor beta chains below, sequenced in a study of T cell changes during pregnancy in multiple sclerosis. TCRdb keeps only in-frame clones here, not all; method: immunoSEQ multiplex PCR. Here the sample spans tens of thousands of clones, roughly 94% being singletons. Sequenced here: CD8+ T cells from peripheral blood mononuclear cells, sampled after pregnancy. The receptor source for this set is a female donor with multiple sclerosis, enrolled in a pregnancy study.

V is TRBV15 and J is TRBJ1-4; the D gene is possibly TRBD1 (5 bases). Trimming took off 3 bases at V and 4 bases at J, with 12 bases between the two ends. This CDR3 has 15 amino acids. Germline V gives CDR1 LNHNV, CDR2 YYDKDF (reference sequence). The CDR3 sequence: CATSREGAYNEKLFF. Written as DNA, the CDR3 is TGTGCCACCAGCAGGGAAGGGGCCTATAATGAAAAACTGTTTTTT.

The V call is TRBV4-1, the J call TRBJ1-5, with D unclear. CDR1 MGHRA and CDR2 YSYEKL come from the germline V gene. V was cut by 1 base and J by 7 bases, with 14 bases left in between. The CDR3 extends over 15 amino acids. The CDR3 protein is CASSQVSTAVQPQHF. The CDR3 DNA reads TGCGCCAGCAGCCAAGTATCTACCGCCGTCCAGCCCCAGCATTTT.

The CDR3 nucleotides are TGTGCCAGCAGCTCAACAGAGTTCTCCTACAATGAGCAGTTCTTC. Translated: CASSSTEFSYNEQFF. The chain recombines TRBV5-6 with TRBJ2-1; D not certain. Germline loops: CDR1 SGHDT, CDR2 YYEEEE. There are 15 residues in the CDR3. Between the trimmed V and J ends, which lost 3 bases and 0 bases, there was a span of 10 bases.

The genes are TRBV2 and TRBJ2-7, with 10 positions matching TRBD2. This CDR3 is built from 15 residues. In germline, CDR1 is SNHLY, CDR2 FYNNEI. With 5 bases clipped from V and 2 bases from J, the junction kept 6 bases outside the gene matches. Here the CDR3 reads CASSRTSGTTYEQYF. In DNA form, the CDR3 reads TGTGCCAGCAGTCGTACTAGCGGGACAACCTACGAGCAGTACTTC.

The genes are TRBV4-1 and TRBJ1-2; TRBD1 aligns across 9 bases. With V trimmed by 2 bases and J by 5 bases, 6 bases remained unmatched. This CDR3 contains 15 residues. Per the germline V gene, CDR1 is MGHRA and CDR2 is YSYEKL. This CDR3 reads CASSQSDRGVYGYTF. The CDR3 region has the DNA TGCGCCAGCAGCCAAAGTGACAGGGGGGTTTATGGCTACACCTTC.

The V call is TRBV11-2, the J call TRBJ2-5; maybe TRBD2 (5 bases). This CDR3 has 13 amino acids. The germline CDR1 and CDR2 sequences are SGHAT and FQNNGV. V lost 4 bases, J lost 5 bases, and 11 bases lay in between. The chain's CDR3 is CASSSPGSETQYF. The CDR3 DNA follows: TGTGCCAGCAGCTCGCCGGGGTCCGAGACCCAGTACTTC.

This sequence joins TRBV28 and TRBJ2-7; 10 bases line up with TRBD2. The CDR3 consists of 14 residues. Germline V CDR1 and CDR2: MDHEN, SYDVKM. V lost 4 bases and J lost 7; bases outside the gene matches: 7. The CDR3 protein is CASSSLAGRSEQYF. The CDR3 DNA follows: TGTGCCAGCAGTTCACTAGCGGGACGTTCGGAGCAGTACTTC.

The chain has TRBV5-1 and TRBJ2-2, with D perhaps TRBD2 (5 bases). The CDR3 runs to 14 residues. The germline V and J ends were trimmed by 7 bases and 4 bases, with 14 bases remaining between them. The germline V gene encodes CDR1 SGHRS and CDR2 YFSETQ. This CDR3 is CASSEADRTGELFF. The CDR3 DNA reads as TGCGCCAGCTCGGAAGCGGATCGCACCGGGGAGCTGTTTTTT.

The chain recombines TRBV6-4 with TRBJ2-5; 7 nucleotides line up with TRBD2. V shed 3 bases and J 1 base; nucleotides not matched to a gene: 5. CDR1 is MRHNA, CDR2 SNTAGT, per germline. The CDR3 sequence is 15 residues long. CDR3 DNA: TGTGCCAGCAGTGAACATCCTAGCGGCCAAGAGACCCAGTACTTC. Translation gives CASSEHPSGQETQYF.

The chain joins TRBV4-1 to TRBJ1-3; D possibly corresponds to TRBD1 (5 bases). The length of the CDR3 is 20 residues. Germline CDR1 is MGHRA and CDR2 is YSYEKL. Trimming stripped 1 base from V and 1 base from J, with 23 bases between. The CDR3 DNA sequence: TGCGCCAGCAGCCAAGCTAAAAGCGAAGTATCCGGGGGGTCTGGAAACACCATATATTTT. It is translated as CASSQAKSEVSGGSGNTIYF.

This chain joins TRBV29-1 and TRBJ2-3; D might be TRBD2 (5 bases). CDR1 SQVTM and CDR2 ANQGSEA come from the germline V gene. The CDR3 length is 17 residues. The ends were cut back, 4 bases at V and 7 bases at J, with 27 bases in the middle. CDR3 coding DNA: TGCAGCGTTGTTAGGTGGGAGCTGGACGAACTCGGAAATACGCAGTATTTT. Translation: CSVVRWELDELGNTQYF.

This rearrangement joins TRBV15 to TRBJ2-1; possible D gene TRBD2, 6 bases. Trimming cost V 0 bases and J 4 bases, with 13 bases left between them. The length of the CDR3 is 16 residues. Germline values: CDR1 LNHNV, CDR2 YYDKDF (reference sequence). The CDR3 loop reads CATSREAGTGYNEQFF. The CDR3 coding sequence is TGTGCCACCAGCAGAGAAGCCGGGACTGGATACAATGAGCAGTTCTTC.

The chain links TRBV14 to TRBJ1-4; 7 nucleotides align to TRBD1. With V trimmed by 4 bases and J by 6 bases, 2 bases remained unmatched. Looked up from germline, CDR1 is SGHDN and CDR2 is FVKESK. CDR3 size: 13 residues. The chain's CDR3 is CASSRDSDEKLFF. The CDR3 nucleotides read TGTGCCAGCAGCCGGGACAGCGATGAAAAACTGTTTTTT.

The rearrangement joins TRBV30 to TRBJ2-3; D remains unclear. CDR3 length equals 12 residues. V dropped 0 bases and J dropped 8 bases, with 9 bases sitting between them. Germline CDR1 is GTSNPN and CDR2 is SVGIG (reference sequence). The CDR3 protein is CAWSVGVGTQYF. The CDR3 nucleotides are TGTGCCTGGAGTGTCGGAGTAGGTACGCAGTATTTT. Using reference TRBV30 and TRBJ2-3 for the parts outside the CDR3, the full variable domain is SQTIHQWPATLVQPVGSPLSLECTVEGTSNPNLYWYRQAAGRGLQLLFYSVGIGQISSEVPQNLSASRPQDRQFILSSKKLLLSDSGFYLCAWSVGVGTQYFGPGTRLTVL.

The V gene is TRBV2, the J gene TRBJ2-5; D possibly corresponds to TRBD2 (6 bases). V lost 8 bases and J lost 5, with 12 bases in between. CDR3 length: 12 amino acids. Germline values: CDR1 SNHLY, CDR2 FYNNEI. DNA of the CDR3: TGTGCCAGCGTCGGGAGTCGGGAGACCCAGTACTTC. Protein: CASVGSRETQYF.

The chain employs TRBV23-1 and TRBJ2-1, with D possibly matching TRBD1 (6 bases). TRBV23-1 is filed as an ORF, its function uncertain. This CDR3 spans 19 amino acids. Trimming pared 2 bases from V and 3 bases from J, leaving 23 bases between. CDR3 sequence (DNA): TGCGCCAGCAGTCAAGTAGATAACAGGGATGTTGGAAGCTACAATGAGCAGTTCTTC. It yields the protein CASSQVDNRDVGSYNEQFF.

J is TRBJ2-3 and V is TRBV11-2, with 10 bases lining up with TRBD2. CDR1 and CDR2 (germline): SGHAT, FQNNGV. V was pared by 2 bases and J by 2 bases, with 4 bases of the junction left unmatched. The CDR3 length is 16 residues. CDR3 in DNA: TGTGCCAGCAGCTTACTAGCGGGAGTACCCACAGATACGCAGTATTTT. Amino acid sequence: CASSLLAGVPTDTQYF.

V is TRBV12-5 and J is TRBJ1-2; 7 nucleotides align to TRBD1. CDR1 and CDR2 (germline): LGHNT, FRNRAP. Trimming at V came to 6 bases and at J to 0 bases, leaving 4 bases not matched to a gene. The CDR3 covers 14 residues. CDR3 amino acids: CASGRDSSNYGYTF. The CDR3, as DNA: TGTGCTAGTGGCCGGGACAGTTCTAACTATGGCTACACCTTC.

The chain has TRBV7-2 and TRBJ2-1, with 9 positions matching TRBD2. The trim removed 3 bases at V and 5 bases at J, leaving 11 bases unmatched. The CDR3 is 17 amino acids. CDR1 SGHTA and CDR2 FQGNSA come from the germline V gene. CDR3 residues: CASSFSLRLADHNEQFF. The CDR3 bases are TGTGCCAGCAGCTTCTCCCTCAGACTAGCGGACCACAATGAGCAGTTCTTC. Full variable domain (outside the CDR3, taken from reference TRBV7-2 and TRBJ2-1): GAGVSQSPSNKVTEKGKDVELRCDPISGHTALYWYRQSLGQGLEFLIYFQGNSAPDKSGLPSDRFSAERTGGSVSTLTIQRTQQEDSAVYLCASSFSLRLADHNEQFFGPGTRLTVL.

V and J are TRBV30 and TRBJ2-7, with 8 bases fitting TRBD2. With 3 bases clipped from V and 2 bases from J, the junction kept 9 bases outside the gene matches. Germline V gives CDR1 GTSNPN, CDR2 SVGIG (reference sequence). The CDR3 extends over 15 amino acids. CDR3 sequence: CAWSPRGGATYEQYF. The CDR3 bases are TGTGCCTGGAGCCCCCGGGGGGGGGCTACCTACGAGCAGTACTTC.

The chain carries TRBV28 and TRBJ1-1; no firm D call. The CDR3 is 13 amino acids. Germline CDR1 reads MDHEN; CDR2 reads SYDVKM. The ends were cut back, 2 bases at V and 1 base at J, with 5 bases in the middle. The CDR3: CASSLNKNTEAFF. The CDR3 coding sequence is TGTGCCAGCAGTTTAAACAAGAACACTGAAGCTTTCTTT.

The chain combines TRBV5-4 with TRBJ2-1; TRBD2 aligns across 7 bases. The CDR3 extends over 15 amino acids. The germline CDR1 and CDR2 sequences are SGHNT and YYREEE (reference sequence). V dropped 1 base and J dropped 7; count of bases not matched to a gene: 8. In nucleotides, the CDR3 is TGTGCCAGCAGCTTGTTGCGGGAGAGGGGTAATGAGCAGTTCTTC. This sequence encodes CASSLLRERGNEQFF.

The chain combines TRBV5-6 with TRBJ2-7; 10 nucleotides match TRBD1. V gave up 2 bases and J gave up 6 bases; unmatched junction bases: 2. The CDR3 is 13 residues long. CDR1 and CDR2 from the germline V gene are SGHDT and YYEEEE. CDR3 protein: CASSFWTGGEQYF. CDR3 nucleotide sequence: TGTGCCAGCAGCTTTTGGACAGGGGGCGAGCAGTACTTC.

Only a few counts were recorded for this clone. The gene calls are TRBV27 and TRBJ2-7, with D uncertain. The germline gives CDR1 MNHEY, CDR2 SMNVEV (reference sequence). Trimming stripped 3 bases from V and 2 bases from J, with 5 bases between. The CDR3 runs to 12 residues. The CDR3 sequence: CASSFLAYEQYF. CDR3 bases: TGTGCCAGCAGTTTCCTTGCCTACGAGCAGTACTTC.

The chain carries TRBV2 and TRBJ1-2; D possibly corresponds to TRBD1 (6 bases). Trimming left V 6 bases short and J 3 bases short, with 14 bases between. Germline V gene lookup returns CDR1 SNHLY and CDR2 FYNNEI. The CDR3 consists of 14 residues. CDR3 residues: CASSPGGQDYGYTF. The CDR3 DNA sequence: TGTGCCAGCAGCCCTGGGGGCCAGGACTATGGCTACACCTTC.

V usage is TRBV7-3 and J usage is TRBJ2-5, with 11 bases identical to TRBD1. The CDR3 runs 15 residues. The junction had 2 bases not matched to a gene; V was cut back by 0 bases and J by 5 bases. Per germline, CDR1 SGHTA and CDR2 FQGTGA. As DNA, the CDR3 is TGTGCCAGCAGCTTAACGGGGACAGGGGGGGAGACCCAGTACTTC. Translating it yields CASSLTGTGGETQYF.

This clone has a single count. The chain carries TRBV28 and TRBJ2-1; D uncertain. V was pared by 10 bases and J by 4 bases, with 8 bases between. The germline CDR1 and CDR2 sequences are MDHEN and SYDVKM. The CDR3 has 11 amino acids. The CDR3 nucleotides read TGTGCCACAGACTGGTACAATGAGCAGTTCTTC. Translated: CATDWYNEQFF.

In this sample, this clone turned up once. V usage is TRBV9 and J usage is TRBJ2-2, with TRBD2 matching over 8 bases. V gave up 1 base and J gave up 5 bases; unmatched junction bases: 7. This CDR3 is built from 16 residues. Germline assignment: CDR1 SGDLS and CDR2 YYNGEE. CDR3 region: CASSVWREAFTGELFF. The CDR3 DNA sequence: TGTGCCAGCAGCGTATGGCGGGAGGCCTTTACCGGGGAGCTGTTTTTT. Supplemented by reference TRBV9 and TRBJ2-2, the full variable domain reads DSGVTQTPKHLITATGQRVTLRCSPRSGDLSVYWYQQSLDQGLQFLIQYYNGEERAKGNILERFSAQQFPDLHSELNLSSLELGDSALYFCASSVWREAFTGELFFGEGSRLTVL.

V is TRBV7-8 and J is TRBJ2-1, with TRBD2 matching 10 bases. Germline V gene lookup returns CDR1 SGHVS and CDR2 FQNEAQ. The CDR3 extends over 14 amino acids. After removal of 5 bases from V and 4 bases from J, the junction contained 2 bases not matched to a gene. This CDR3 reads CASSPTSGYNEQFF. CDR3 nucleotide sequence: TGTGCCAGCAGCCCGACTAGCGGGTACAATGAGCAGTTCTTC.

This sequence joins TRBV10-2 and TRBJ1-1, with unresolved D. The CDR3 spans 16 residues. Germline V lookup: CDR1 WSHSY, CDR2 SAAADI. Trimming pared 3 bases from V and 1 base from J, leaving 15 bases between. This CDR3 is CASSDPGNRGNTEAFF. The CDR3 nucleotides are TGCGCCAGCAGTGATCCCGGGAACAGAGGGAACACTGAAGCTTTCTTT.